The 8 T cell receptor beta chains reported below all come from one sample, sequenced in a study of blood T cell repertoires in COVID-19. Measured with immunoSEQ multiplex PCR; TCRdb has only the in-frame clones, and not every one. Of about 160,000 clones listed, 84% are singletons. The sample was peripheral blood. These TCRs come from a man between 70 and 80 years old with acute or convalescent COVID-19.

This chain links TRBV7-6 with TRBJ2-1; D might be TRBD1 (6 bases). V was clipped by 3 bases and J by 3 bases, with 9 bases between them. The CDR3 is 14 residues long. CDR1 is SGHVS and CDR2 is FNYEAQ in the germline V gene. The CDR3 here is CASSLAGVYNEQFF. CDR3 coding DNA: TGTGCCAGCAGCTTGGCAGGGGTCTACAATGAGCAGTTCTTC.

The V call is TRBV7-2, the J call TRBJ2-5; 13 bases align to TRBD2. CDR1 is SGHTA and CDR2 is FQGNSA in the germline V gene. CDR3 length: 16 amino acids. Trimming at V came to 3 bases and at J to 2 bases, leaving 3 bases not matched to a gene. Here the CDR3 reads CASSFRGLAGQETQYF. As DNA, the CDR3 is TGTGCCAGCAGCTTTAGGGGACTAGCGGGGCAAGAGACCCAGTACTTC.

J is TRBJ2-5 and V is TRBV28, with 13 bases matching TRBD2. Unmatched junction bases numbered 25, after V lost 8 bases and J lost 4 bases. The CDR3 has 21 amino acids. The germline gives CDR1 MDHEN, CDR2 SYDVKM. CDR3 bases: TGTGCCAGCCTTCCCTCGAGGGCGACTAGCGGGGGGACCGGCCTGGGAGAGACCCAGTACTTC. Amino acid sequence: CASLPSRATSGGTGLGETQYF.

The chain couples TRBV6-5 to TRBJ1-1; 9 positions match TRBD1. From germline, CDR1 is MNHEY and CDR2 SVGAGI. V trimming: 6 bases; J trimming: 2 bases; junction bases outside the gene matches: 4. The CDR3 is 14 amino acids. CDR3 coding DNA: TGTGCCAGCAGGCCACAGGGGGCAAACACTGAAGCTTTCTTT. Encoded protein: CASRPQGANTEAFF.

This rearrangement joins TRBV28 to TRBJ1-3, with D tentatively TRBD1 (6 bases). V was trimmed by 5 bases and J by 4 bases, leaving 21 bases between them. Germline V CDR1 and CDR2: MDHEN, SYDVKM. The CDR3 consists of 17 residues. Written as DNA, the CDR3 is TGTGCCAGCAGTCCGCCCTTGGGCAGGGGAGTCGGAAACACCATATATTTT. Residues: CASSPPLGRGVGNTIYF.

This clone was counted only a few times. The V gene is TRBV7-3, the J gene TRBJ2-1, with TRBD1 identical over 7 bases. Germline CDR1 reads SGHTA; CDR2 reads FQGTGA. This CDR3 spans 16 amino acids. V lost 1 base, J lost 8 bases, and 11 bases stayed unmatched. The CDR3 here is CASSLMGTEGNYEQFF. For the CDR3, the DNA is TGTGCCAGCAGCTTAATGGGGACAGAGGGTAACTATGAGCAGTTCTTC.

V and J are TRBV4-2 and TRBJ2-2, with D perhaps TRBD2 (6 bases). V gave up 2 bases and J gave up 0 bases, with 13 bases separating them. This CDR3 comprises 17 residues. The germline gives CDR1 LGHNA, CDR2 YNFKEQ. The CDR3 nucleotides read TGTGCCAGCAGCCAACGAAATAGCGGCGCGAACACCGGGGAGCTGTTTTTT. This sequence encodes CASSQRNSGANTGELFF.

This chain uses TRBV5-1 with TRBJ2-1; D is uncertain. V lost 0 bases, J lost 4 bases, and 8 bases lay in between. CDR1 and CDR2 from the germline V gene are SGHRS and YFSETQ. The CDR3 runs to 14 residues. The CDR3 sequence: CASSLEQEYNEQFF. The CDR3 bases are TGCGCCAGCAGCTTGGAGCAGGAATACAATGAGCAGTTCTTC.